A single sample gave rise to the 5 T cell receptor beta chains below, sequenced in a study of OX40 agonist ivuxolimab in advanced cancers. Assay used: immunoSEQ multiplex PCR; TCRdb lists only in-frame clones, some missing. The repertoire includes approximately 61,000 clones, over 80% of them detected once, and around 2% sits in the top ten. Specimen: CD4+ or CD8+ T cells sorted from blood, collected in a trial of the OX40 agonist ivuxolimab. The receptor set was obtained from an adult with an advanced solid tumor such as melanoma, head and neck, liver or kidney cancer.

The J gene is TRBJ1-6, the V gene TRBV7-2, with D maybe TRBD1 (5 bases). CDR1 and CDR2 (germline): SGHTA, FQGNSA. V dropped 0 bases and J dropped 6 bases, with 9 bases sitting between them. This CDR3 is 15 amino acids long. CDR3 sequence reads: CASSLARGPNSPLHF. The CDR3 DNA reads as TGTGCCAGCAGCTTAGCCCGGGGCCCTAATTCACCCCTCCACTTT.

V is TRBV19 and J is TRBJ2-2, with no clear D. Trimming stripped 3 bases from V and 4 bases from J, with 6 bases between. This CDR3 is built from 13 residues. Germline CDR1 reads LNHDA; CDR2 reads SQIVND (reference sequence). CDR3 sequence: CASSMFATGELFF. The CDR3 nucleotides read TGTGCCAGTAGTATGTTTGCCACCGGGGAGCTGTTTTTT.

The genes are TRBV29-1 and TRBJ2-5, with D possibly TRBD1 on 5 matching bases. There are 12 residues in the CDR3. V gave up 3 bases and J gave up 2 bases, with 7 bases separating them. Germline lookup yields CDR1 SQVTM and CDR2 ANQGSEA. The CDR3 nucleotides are TGCAGCGTTGAGGGGCAGCAAGAGACCCAGTACTTC. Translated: CSVEGQQETQYF.

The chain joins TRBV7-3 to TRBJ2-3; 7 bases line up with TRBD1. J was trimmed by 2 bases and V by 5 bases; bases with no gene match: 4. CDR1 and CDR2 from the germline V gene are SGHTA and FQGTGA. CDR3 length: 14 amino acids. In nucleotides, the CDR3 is TGTGCCAGCAGCCGGGGACAGATCACAGATACGCAGTATTTT. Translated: CASSRGQITDTQYF.

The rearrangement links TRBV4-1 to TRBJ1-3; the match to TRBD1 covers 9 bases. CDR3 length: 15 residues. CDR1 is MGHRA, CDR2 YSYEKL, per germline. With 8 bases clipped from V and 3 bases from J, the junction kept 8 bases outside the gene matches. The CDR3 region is CASQRTGQGGNTIYF. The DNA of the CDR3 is TGCGCCAGCCAGAGAACGGGACAGGGTGGAAACACCATATATTTT.